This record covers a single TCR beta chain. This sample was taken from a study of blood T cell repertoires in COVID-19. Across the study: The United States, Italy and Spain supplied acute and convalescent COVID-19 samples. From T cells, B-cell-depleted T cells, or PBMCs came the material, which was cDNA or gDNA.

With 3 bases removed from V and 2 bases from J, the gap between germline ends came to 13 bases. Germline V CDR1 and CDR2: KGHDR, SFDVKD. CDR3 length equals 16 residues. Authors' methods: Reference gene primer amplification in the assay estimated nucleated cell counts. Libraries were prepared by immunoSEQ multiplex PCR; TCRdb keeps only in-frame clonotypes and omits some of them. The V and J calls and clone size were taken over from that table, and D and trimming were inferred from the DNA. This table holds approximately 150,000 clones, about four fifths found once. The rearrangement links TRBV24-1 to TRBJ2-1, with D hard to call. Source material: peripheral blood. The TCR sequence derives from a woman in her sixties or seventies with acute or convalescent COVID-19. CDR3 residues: CATSDPDSRTYNEQFF. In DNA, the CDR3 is TGTGCCACCAGTGATCCTGACTCCCGTACCTACAATGAGCAGTTCTTC.